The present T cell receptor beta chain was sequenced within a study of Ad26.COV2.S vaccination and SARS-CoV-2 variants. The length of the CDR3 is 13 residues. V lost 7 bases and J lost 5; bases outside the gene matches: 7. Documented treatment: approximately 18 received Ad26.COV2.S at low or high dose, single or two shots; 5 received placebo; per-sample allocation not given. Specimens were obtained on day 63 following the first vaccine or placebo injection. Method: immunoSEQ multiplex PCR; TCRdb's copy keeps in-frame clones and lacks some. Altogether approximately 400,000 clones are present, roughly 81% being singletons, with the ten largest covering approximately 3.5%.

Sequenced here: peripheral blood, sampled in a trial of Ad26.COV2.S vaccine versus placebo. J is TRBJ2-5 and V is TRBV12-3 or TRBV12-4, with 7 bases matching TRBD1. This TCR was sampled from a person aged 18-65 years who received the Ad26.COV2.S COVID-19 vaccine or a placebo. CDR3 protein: CASKAGGWETQYF. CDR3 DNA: TGTGCCAGCAAGGCAGGGGGTTGGGAGACCCAGTACTTC.